This T cell receptor beta chain came from a study of shared clonotypes between healthy human individuals. CD8 cells regarded as naive lacked CD45RO, were positively chosen for CCR7, and omitted terminally differentiated effector memory CD45RA+ cells. Nashville, Tennessee was home to all donors, each a Caucasian adult. Points from the study as a whole: Measured sharing among donors was expected to vary with sequencing depth.

This clone was counted a few times. Its antigen is currently unknown. Sequencing used immunoSEQ multiplex PCR; TCRdb keeps in-frame clones, though not all of them. The sample holds around 1,900,000 clones, just over 90% seen once. This TCR came from a young man in good health. Some clones in this sample may be carry-over from other donors' samples. What was sequenced was naive CD8+ T cells from PBMCs.

The CDR3 DNA sequence: TGTGCCAGTAACCCCAGGACAGGGGGCCGGATAGCTGAAGCTTTCTTT. Translated: CASNPRTGGRIAEAFF. V gene TRBV19 combines with J gene TRBJ1-1; 11 positions agree with TRBD1. Germline-derived CDR1 and CDR2 are LNHDA and SQIVND (reference sequence). The V segment lost 7 bases and the J segment 6 bases; nucleotides outside the gene matches: 13. This CDR3 has 16 amino acids. The variable domain in full, with the rest retrieved from reference TRBV19 and TRBJ1-1, is DGGITQSPKYLFRKEGQNVTLSCEQNLNHDAMYWYRQDPGQGLRLIYYSQIVNDFQKGDIAEGYSVSREKKESFPLTVTSAQKNPTAFYLCASNPRTGGRIAEAFFGQGTRLTVV.